The 20 T cell receptor beta chains given below trace back to one sample, sequenced in a study of blood T cell repertoires in COVID-19. TCRdb keeps only in-frame clones here, not all; method: immunoSEQ multiplex PCR. The table lists about 120,000 clones, 87% of them singletons. Sequencing was performed on peripheral blood. The receptors shown here come from a woman between 65 and 79 years old with acute or convalescent COVID-19.

The rearrangement links TRBV4-2 to TRBJ2-7; 8 positions match TRBD1. V lost 0 bases and J lost 5; bases outside the gene matches: 9. The germline V gene has CDR1 LGHNA and CDR2 YNFKEQ. There are 16 residues in the CDR3. CDR3 DNA: TGTGCCAGCAGCCAAGAGGGAGTAACAGGGGGTCACGAGCAGTACTTC. Translated, it gives CASSQEGVTGGHEQYF.

This chain uses TRBV10-3 with TRBJ2-7; D gene ambiguous. The V end was cut by 8 bases, the J end by 7 bases, with 18 bases between. Germline CDR1 ENHRY, CDR2 SYGVKD. The CDR3 length is 13 residues. CDR3 bases: TGTGCCATCGGGCAGCCCCCCTCGAGTGAGCAGTACTTC. Translating it yields CAIGQPPSSEQYF.

V is TRBV6-5 and J is TRBJ1-1; D is perhaps TRBD1 (5 bases). This CDR3 comprises 14 residues. Per the germline V gene, CDR1 is MNHEY and CDR2 is SVGAGI. The V end lost 4 bases, the J end lost 3 bases, and 12 bases lay between the germline ends. Written as DNA, the CDR3 is TGTGCCAGCAGTTCCCTGGGAGGGGACACTGAAGCTTTCTTT. Protein sequence: CASSSLGGDTEAFF.

V gene TRBV28 combines with J gene TRBJ1-6; no clear D gene. The CDR3 consists of 15 residues. V was cut by 7 bases and J by 3 bases, with 13 bases left in between. Per germline, CDR1 MDHEN and CDR2 SYDVKM. The DNA of the CDR3 is TGTGCCAGCATAGCGAATCCGCACTATAATTCACCCCTCCACTTT. This codes for CASIANPHYNSPLHF.

The gene calls are TRBV29-1 and TRBJ1-2; TRBD1 agrees at 9 bases. V dropped 5 bases and J dropped 8; count of bases not matched to a gene: 12. Germline CDR1 is SQVTM and CDR2 is ANQGSEA. CDR3 length: 14 residues. CDR3 in DNA: TGCAGCGTTCATGGGACAGGGACGGTCCGCGGCTACACCTTC. This encodes CSVHGTGTVRGYTF.

This clone was seen a single time. The chain recombines TRBV2 with TRBJ2-5; tentative D call: TRBD2 (6 bases). Germline assignment: CDR1 SNHLY and CDR2 FYNNEI. The CDR3 extends over 10 amino acids. Trimming cost V 9 bases and J 7 bases, with 9 bases left between them. This CDR3 reads CASTEGTQYF. CDR3 sequence (DNA): TGTGCCAGTACGGAGGGGACCCAGTACTTC.

The table lists this clone with a count of one. V gene TRBV24-1 combines with J gene TRBJ2-7, with TRBD1 matching 9 bases. J lost 2 bases, V lost 9 bases, and 4 bases had no gene match. This CDR3 spans 13 amino acids. CDR1 is KGHDR and CDR2 is SFDVKD in the germline V gene. Written as DNA, the CDR3 is TGTGCCACCGGACAGGGGCACACCTACGAGCAGTACTTC. As protein: CATGQGHTYEQYF.

As to this clone: Relative to the germline gene, one junction end is altered; a read error may explain this. The rearrangement joins TRBV30 to TRBJ1-4; 10 nucleotides match TRBD1. This CDR3 spans 14 amino acids. Per the germline V gene, CDR1 is GTSNPN and CDR2 is SVGIG (reference sequence). The CDR3 reads CARSLGTGVGKLFF. For the CDR3, the DNA is TGTGCCCGGAGTTTAGGGACAGGGGTCGGAAAACTGTTTTTT.

This clone was found once. The chain links TRBV27 to TRBJ2-7; 8 bases are a match to TRBD2. J was trimmed by 5 bases and V by 5 bases; bases with no gene match: 11. This CDR3 has 15 residues. Germline CDR1 and CDR2: MNHEY and SMNVEV (reference sequence). The CDR3 spells CASSPWGSGANEQYF. The CDR3 DNA sequence: TGTGCCAGCAGTCCCTGGGGTAGCGGGGCTAACGAGCAGTACTTC.

The chain combines TRBV4-1 with TRBJ2-5; perhaps TRBD2 as D (6 bases). CDR1 and CDR2 from the germline V gene are MGHRA and YSYEKL. This CDR3 spans 17 amino acids. The V gene lost 1 base and the J gene lost 8 bases, with 23 bases spanning the gap. The CDR3 sequence: CASSQARDPTGEETQYF. The CDR3 bases are TGCGCCAGCAGCCAAGCGCGTGACCCCACGGGGGAGGAAACCCAGTACTTC.

This clone was counted a single time. The chain is built from TRBV5-4 and TRBJ1-3, with 7 bases that match TRBD1. J lost 6 bases, V lost 3 bases, and 6 bases had no gene match. Germline V CDR1 and CDR2: SGHNT, YYREEE (reference sequence). The CDR3 sequence is 14 residues long. The CDR3: CASSYGTDLNTIYF. DNA of the CDR3: TGTGCCAGCAGCTACGGGACAGATTTAAACACCATATATTTT.

This sequence joins TRBV5-1 and TRBJ2-3, with a weak D call TRBD2 (6 bases). CDR1 and CDR2 from the germline V gene are SGHRS and YFSETQ. There are 12 residues in the CDR3. Trimming stripped 4 bases from V and 6 bases from J, with 9 bases between. This chain's CDR3 is CASSLLADTQYF. CDR3 sequence (DNA): TGCGCCAGCAGCCTCCTAGCGGATACGCAGTATTTT. Drawing the rest from reference TRBV5-1 and TRBJ2-3, the complete variable domain is KAGVTQTPRYLIKTRGQQVTLSCSPISGHRSVSWYQQTPGQGLQFLFEYFSETQRNKGNFPGRFSGRQFSNSRSEMNVSTLELGDSALYLCASSLLADTQYFGPGTRLTVL.

This chain connects TRBV9 to TRBJ1-6, with 7 bases fitting TRBD1. This CDR3 has 15 amino acids. CDR1 is SGDLS, CDR2 YYNGEE, per germline. V was clipped by 1 base and J by 8 bases; unmatched bases: 6. Here the CDR3 DNA reads TGTGCCAGCAGCGTATACCGGGACAGCCATTCACCCCTCCACTTT. Translated: CASSVYRDSHSPLHF.

This rearrangement joins TRBV27 to TRBJ1-6, with 8 bases matching TRBD1. The CDR3 contains 15 residues. The V gene's germline CDR1 is MNHEY and CDR2 SMNVEV (reference sequence). J was trimmed by 6 bases and V by 5 bases; bases with no gene match: 6. CDR3 in amino acids: CASSTQGAGNSPLHF. CDR3 sequence (DNA): TGTGCCAGCAGTACCCAGGGGGCTGGTAATTCACCCCTCCACTTT.

This rearrangement joins TRBV10-3 to TRBJ1-3; a weak D match, TRBD1 (6 bases). V was pared by 5 bases and J by 4 bases, with 9 bases between. The CDR3 spans 13 residues. CDR1 is ENHRY, CDR2 SYGVKD, per germline. This chain's CDR3 is CAISRGAGNTIYF. In DNA, the CDR3 is TGTGCCATCAGTCGGGGGGCCGGAAACACCATATATTTT.

J is TRBJ1-2 and V is TRBV27; the match to TRBD1 covers 9 bases. V was clipped by 7 bases and J by 1 base; unmatched bases: 7. Germline values: CDR1 MNHEY, CDR2 SMNVEV (reference sequence). CDR3 size: 15 residues. The CDR3 coding sequence is TGTGCCAGCACCGCGGGGACAGGGCTTAACTATGGCTACACCTTC. The encoded protein is CASTAGTGLNYGYTF.

To note about this clone: The same CDR3 can be traced to other DNA sequences in this sample. The chain combines TRBV5-1 with TRBJ2-3; TRBD1 aligns across 7 bases. The CDR3 is 15 amino acids. Germline CDR1 SGHRS, CDR2 YFSETQ. Trimming cost V 3 bases and J 0 bases; bases outside gene matches: 4. CDR3 residues: CASSSGTASTDTQYF. CDR3 in DNA: TGCGCCAGCAGCTCCGGGACAGCGAGCACAGATACGCAGTATTTT.

This chain connects TRBV7-9 to TRBJ1-2; TRBD1 agrees at 9 bases. Germline assignment: CDR1 SEHNR and CDR2 FQNEAQ (reference sequence). V trimming: 5 bases; J trimming: 3 bases; junction bases outside the gene matches: 10. The CDR3 extends over 16 amino acids. This chain's CDR3 is CASSNHRGRGDYGYTF. In DNA form, the CDR3 reads TGTGCCAGCAGCAACCACAGGGGGCGAGGGGACTATGGCTACACCTTC.

The rearrangement uses TRBV6-2 or TRBV6-3 and TRBJ1-5; TRBD1 is a possible D gene (6 bases). Trimming cost V 5 bases and J 0 bases, with 11 bases left between them. Germline V gene lookup returns CDR1 MNHEY and CDR2 SVGEGT. The CDR3 length is 15 residues. CDR3 sequence: CASSTQGGSNQPQHF. CDR3 nucleotides: TGTGCCAGCAGTACCCAAGGGGGTAGCAATCAGCCCCAGCATTTT.

This chain joins TRBV27 and TRBJ1-4, with 12 bases identical to TRBD1. CDR3 length equals 14 residues. In germline, CDR1 is MNHEY, CDR2 SMNVEV (reference sequence). V lost 6 bases to trimming and J lost 6 bases; unmatched junction nucleotides: 2. The CDR3 DNA reads TGTGCCAGCAGGGGGACAGGGGGCGATGAAAAACTGTTTTTT. Residues: CASRGTGGDEKLFF. Looking up the rest from reference TRBV27 and TRBJ1-4 gives the full variable domain: EAQVTQNPRYLITVTGKKLTVTCSQNMNHEYMSWYRQDPGLGLRQIYYSMNVEVTDKGDVPEGYKVSRKEKRNFPLILESPSPNQTSLYFCASRGTGGDEKLFFGSGTQLSVL.